Listed below are T cell receptor beta chains from one sample, sequenced in a study of vaccination and CD4 T cells after COVID-19. TCRdb called the PCR reads again in MiXCR, with one record for every CDR3 protein. The table lists approximately 10,000 distinct CDR3 sequences, around a quarter of them singletons, with roughly 24% in the top ten. The antigens these receptors bind are not known. The specimen was CD4+ T cells from blood, cultured in vitro, collected before SARS-CoV-2 vaccination. These receptors came from a human donor who received a COVID-19 vaccine. CDR3s include the opening cysteine and the closing phenylalanine or tryptophan. D genes are given only for firm matches. A row's size may be missing; if present it is once, few, many or a size class.

clone size,D gene,J gene,V gene,CDR3 DNA,CDR3 protein
.,.,TRBJ1-2,TRBV2,TGTGCCAGCAGTGATAGATACCACTACACCTTC,CASSDRYHYTF
.,.,TRBJ1-1,TRBV10-1,TGCGCCAGCAGTGAAAGACTGAACACTGAAGCTTTCTTT,CASSERLNTEAFF
.,.,TRBJ1-2,TRBV29-1,TGCAGCGTTGAAGGTCTGGACCCTACGGGCGGCTACACCTTC,CSVEGLDPTGGYTF
once,TRBD2,TRBJ2-7,TRBV2,TGTGCCAGCAGTGCTGAAGGTTCTTGGAGTAGCGGGGGTTACGAGCAGTACTTC,CASSAEGSWSSGGYEQYF
.,TRBD1,TRBJ2-6,TRBV4-2,TGTGCCAGCAGCCTTACGGGACAGGGGGCCGGTGGGGCCAACGTCCTGACTTTC,CASSLTGQGAGGANVLTF
medium-sized,TRBD1,TRBJ2-2,TRBV20-1,TGCAGTGCTGGGGTTTCCGGGACAGGGAGGTCCGGGGAGCTGTTTTTT,CSAGVSGTGRSGELFF
few,.,TRBJ1-4,TRBV19,TGTGCCAGTAAAGCAACTAATGAAAAACTGTTTTTT,CASKATNEKLFF
.,.,TRBJ1-3,TRBV12-3/TRBV12-4,TGTGCCAGCAGCCAACTCTCTGGAAACACCATATATTTT,CASSQLSGNTIYF
few,.,TRBJ2-3,TRBV10-1,TGCGCCAGCAGTGAACAGCTCCCTTATCCCACAGATACGCAGTATTTT,CASSEQLPYPTDTQYF
few,TRBD1,TRBJ2-5,TRBV6-1,TGTGCCAGCAGTCGAAGGACAGGGTATGAGACCCAGTACTTC,CASSRRTGYETQYF
.,TRBD2,TRBJ2-5,TRBV5-1,TGCGCCAGCAGCCTCCGACTAGCGGGGGGGCAAGGGGAGACCCAGTACTTC,CASSLRLAGGQGETQYF
few,.,TRBJ1-2,TRBV19,TGTGCCAGTAGTTTTCGGGGGGGTTCGACTGGTCGCGGCTACACCTTC,CASSFRGGSTGRGYTF
medium-sized,TRBD1,TRBJ1-5,TRBV19,TGTGCCAGTAGTAGGGGACAGGGCAATCAGCCCCAGCATTTT,CASSRGQGNQPQHF
.,.,TRBJ1-3,TRBV6-5,TGTGCCAGCAGTTACCCCGTTGGACGGAGCTCTGGAAACACCATATATTTT,CASSYPVGRSSGNTIYF
.,.,TRBJ1-5,TRBV29-1,TGCAGCGTTGGGGGGGGTTTTGACCAGCCCCAGCATTTT,CSVGGGFDQPQHF
.,TRBD2,TRBJ2-5,TRBV11-3,TGTGCCAGCAGCTCGACTAGCGTGGCTGAGACCCAGTACTTC,CASSSTSVAETQYF
medium-sized,.,TRBJ2-5,TRBV27,TGTGCCAGCAGAAAAGGGGACCAAGAGACCCAGTACTTC,CASRKGDQETQYF
.,.,TRBJ2-7,TRBV11-3,TGTGCCAGCAGCTCCTCGCTTGCCGAGCAGTACTTC,CASSSSLAEQYF